A selection of T cell receptor beta chains follows, all from one sample in a study of blood T cell repertoires in COVID-19. Only in-frame clones appear in the TCRdb table, and some are missing; sequencing was by immunoSEQ multiplex PCR. The sample lists some 200,000 clones, roughly 90% occurring once. The sample comprised peripheral blood. Receptor source: a man aged 50 to 59 with COVID-19, enrolled during active disease. CDR3s include the opening cysteine and the closing phenylalanine or tryptophan. D genes are given only for firm matches. Clone size is stated in some rows and not others, as once, few, many or a class when expanded.

>11|NA|TRBV2|NA|TRBJ1-1
TGTGCCAGCACCGAGGACACTGAAGCTTTCTTT
CASTEDTEAFF
>14|NA|TRBV18|NA|TRBJ2-6
TGTGCCAGCTCTCCGAGCTCTGGGGCCAACGTCCTGACTTTC
CASSPSSGANVLTF
>16|NA|TRBV3-1/TRBV3-2|few|TRBJ1-3
TGTGCCAGCAGCCAAATCGTCTCGGGTGGTGGAAACACCATATATTTT
CASSQIVSGGGNTIYF
>16|TRBD1|TRBV28|NA|TRBJ1-5
TGTGCCAGCAGACCTCCGGGACAGGGTGTCCTATTGCCCCAGCATTTT
CASRPPGQGVLLPQHF
>12|NA|TRBV2|once|TRBJ2-5
TGTGCCAGCAGTCCTAGTGGGGAGACCCAGTACTTC
CASSPSGETQYF
>17|TRBD2|TRBV9|NA|TRBJ2-3
TGTGCCAGCAGCGTAAGGGGGACTAGCGGGAGTTCAGATACGCAGTATTTT
CASSVRGTSGSSDTQYF
>14|NA|TRBV19|NA|TRBJ1-5
TGTGCCAGTAGTATTGTTCGGACTGATCAGCCCCAGCATTTT
CASSIVRTDQPQHF
>15|NA|TRBV5-1|NA|TRBJ1-4
TGCGCCAGCAGCCCGCAGCGGGTACCTAATGAAAAACTGTTTTTT
CASSPQRVPNEKLFF
>17|TRBD1|TRBV18|NA|TRBJ2-1
TGTGCCAGCTCACCACAGCAACCGGGACAGGGATACAATGAGCAGTTCTTC
CASSPQQPGQGYNEQFF
>12|NA|TRBV30|NA|TRBJ1-1
TGTGCCTGGAGTGTACCAGAAGTCCCGGCTTTCTTT
CAWSVPEVPAFF
>16|NA|TRBV3-1/TRBV3-2|NA|TRBJ1-2
TGTGCCAGCAGCCAAGCGGGAGGCAGACCGGACTATGGCTACACCTTC
CASSQAGGRPDYGYTF
>14|NA|TRBV6-5|NA|TRBJ1-1
TGTGCCAGCAGTTACCAGTCGGGAGGTTTTCGGGCTTTCTTT
CASSYQSGGFRAFF
>16|TRBD2|TRBV7-3|many|TRBJ2-1
TGTGCCAGCAGCTCCTTCGAGGGACTAGCTAAAAATGAGCAGTTCTTC
CASSSFEGLAKNEQFF
>15|TRBD2|TRBV7-9|NA|TRBJ2-1
TGTGCCAGCAGCCCGACTAGCGGGGGCCGTGAGGAGCAGTTCTTC
CASSPTSGGREEQFF
>15|TRBD2|TRBV6-5|NA|TRBJ2-1
TGTGCCAGCAGTTACGTAGCGGGAGGCTACAATGAGCAGTTCTTC
CASSYVAGGYNEQFF
>16|TRBD2|TRBV7-3|NA|TRBJ2-1
TGTGCCAGCAGCTTAACGAGGGCTAGCGGGAGAGGTGAGCAGTTCTTC
CASSLTRASGRGEQFF
>15|TRBD2|TRBV5-4|NA|TRBJ2-1
TGTGCCAGCAGCTCGGGACTAGCGGAGCCCAATGAGCAGTTCTTC
CASSSGLAEPNEQFF
>17|NA|TRBV19|NA|TRBJ1-5
TGTGCCAGTAGTACGAGGGTCACCAGCACTAGCAATCAGCCCCAGCATTTT
CASSTRVTSTSNQPQHF
>19|TRBD1|TRBV5-1|NA|TRBJ2-7
TGCGCCAGCAGTTTGTCCTCCGGGACAGGGGGCTCGGGGTCCTACGAGCAGTACTTC
CASSLSSGTGGSGSYEQYF
>13|NA|TRBV15|NA|TRBJ2-2
TGTGCCACCAGCAGAGACGACACCGGGGAGCTGTTTTTT
CATSRDDTGELFF
>16|TRBD2|TRBV7-2|NA|TRBJ2-7
TGTGCCAGCAGCTTCGGCAGGGCCCGGGGGGCCTACGAGCAGTACTTC
CASSFGRARGAYEQYF
>15|NA|TRBV5-6|NA|TRBJ2-5
TGTGCCAGCAGCTTGAGTACAGTGATACAAGAGACCCAGTACTTC
CASSLSTVIQETQYF
>13|NA|TRBV6-6|once|TRBJ1-4
TGTGCCAGCAGTTACTCCGGGGATGAAAAACTGTTTTTT
CASSYSGDEKLFF
>14|TRBD2|TRBV10-3|NA|TRBJ2-3
TGTGCCATCAGATTAGCGGGAGAGGCAGATACGCAGTATTTT
CAIRLAGEADTQYF
>15|TRBD1|TRBV4-3|NA|TRBJ2-5
TGCGCCAGCAGCAGGGGGACAGTTGAGGTGGAGACCCAGTACTTC
CASSRGTVEVETQYF
>18|TRBD2|TRBV7-6|NA|TRBJ2-2
TGTGCCAGCAGCTCGAAAACCGGGACTAGCGCGAACACCGGGGAGCTGTTTTTT
CASSSKTGTSANTGELFF
>14|NA|TRBV5-3|once|TRBJ2-5
TGTGCCAGAAGCTCCGGGACTCAACAAGAGACCCAGTACTTC
CARSSGTQQETQYF
>15|TRBD2|TRBV11-2|few|TRBJ2-1
TGTGCCAGCAGCCCCGGAGGGACTAGCTTCGATGAGCAGTTCTTC
CASSPGGTSFDEQFF
>19|TRBD2|TRBV3-1/TRBV3-2|NA|TRBJ2-7
TGTGCCAGCAGCCAAACCCCGGGACTAGCGGGAGTTTTGCGCTACGAGCAGTACTTC
CASSQTPGLAGVLRYEQYF
>19|TRBD2|TRBV3-1/TRBV3-2|NA|TRBJ2-3
TGTGCCAGCAGCCAAGAGAGCGGGGGGGACCCGTATCGGACAGATACGCAGTATTTT
CASSQESGGDPYRTDTQYF
>11|NA|TRBV12-3/TRBV12-4|NA|TRBJ2-3
TGTGCCAGCAGTTTTCGGGATACGCAGTATTTT
CASSFRDTQYF
>16|TRBD2|TRBV9|once|TRBJ2-5
TGTGCCAGCAGCGTAGCTCTCGCGGGGGGACAAGAGACCCAGTACTTC
CASSVALAGGQETQYF
>15|NA|TRBV11-2|NA|TRBJ2-7
TGTGCCAGCAGCTTAGGTGGGGGCGCTGGGTACGAGCAGTACTTC
CASSLGGGAGYEQYF
>16|NA|TRBV7-9|NA|TRBJ1-6
TGTGCCAGCAGCTTCGGCAGGGGTACCTATAATTCACCCCTCCACTTT
CASSFGRGTYNSPLHF
>15|NA|TRBV23-1|NA|TRBJ1-2
TGCGCCAGCAGTCAATCCACTCCCTGGTGCTATGGCTACACCTTC
CASSQSTPWCYGYTF
>14|NA|TRBV5-1|NA|TRBJ2-7
TGCGCCAGCAGATGGGACTCCAGCTCCTACGAGCAGTACTTC
CASRWDSSSYEQYF
>14|TRBD2|TRBV19|NA|TRBJ2-7
TGTGCCAGTAGTATTGTCCGGGGGGCCTACGAGCAGTACTTC
CASSIVRGAYEQYF
>18|TRBD2|TRBV19|NA|TRBJ2-1
TGTGCCAGTAGTATTCAGACTAGCGGGGGGGGACCCTACAATGAGCAGTTCTTC
CASSIQTSGGGPYNEQFF
>16|NA|TRBV6-1|NA|TRBJ1-1
TGTGCCAGCAGTGAAGCACTACAACAGGGGAACACTGAAGCTTTCTTT
CASSEALQQGNTEAFF
>19|TRBD1|TRBV2|NA|TRBJ1-4
TGTGCCAGCAGCCCTTTCCCGGGACAGGGGACCGCAACTAATGAAAAACTGTTTTTT
CASSPFPGQGTATNEKLFF
>16|NA|TRBV5-1|NA|TRBJ1-6
TGCGCCAGCAGCTCCGGACAGAGCTCCTATAATTCACCCCTCCACTTT
CASSSGQSSYNSPLHF
>16|TRBD1|TRBV4-2|NA|TRBJ2-5
TGTGCCAGCAGCCAATACAGGGGGAGGTACCAAGAGACCCAGTACTTC
CASSQYRGRYQETQYF
>16|TRBD1|TRBV19|NA|TRBJ1-6
TGTGCCAGTAGTCAGTACAGGGGTGGTGGAAATTCACCCCTCCACTTT
CASSQYRGGGNSPLHF
>14|NA|TRBV5-1|NA|TRBJ2-7
TGCGCCAGCTCTACAGGACAGACAATCTACGAGCAGTACTTC
CASSTGQTIYEQYF
>17|TRBD1|TRBV28|NA|TRBJ2-3
TGTGCCAGCAGTCCCCCTCCACAGGGGGAAAGCACAGATACGCAGTATTTT
CASSPPPQGESTDTQYF